This T cell receptor (beta chain) was captured by sequencing in a study of blood T cell repertoires in COVID-19. As for the study in general: Collection of acute and convalescent COVID-19 samples took place in the United States, Italy and Spain. Sources were T cells, B-cell-depleted T cells, or PBMCs; the material itself was cDNA or gDNA.

Seattle cases were enrolled at active infection and followed longitudinally. The CDR3 is 12 residues long. Per the germline V gene, CDR1 is SQVTM and CDR2 is ANQGSEA. V shed 7 bases and J shed 5 bases, with 12 bases lying between them. Method: immunoSEQ multiplex PCR; TCRdb's copy keeps in-frame clones and lacks some. The sample contains roughly 280,000 clones, more than 70% of which appear only once. The receptor was derived from a woman in her 30s with COVID-19, enrolled during active disease. The sequenced sample consisted of peripheral blood. The rearrangement links TRBV29-1 to TRBJ1-5; D unresolved. The CDR3 region is CSAISSDQPQHF. CDR3 bases: TGCAGCGCTATCAGCAGCGATCAGCCCCAGCATTTT.